Presented here are 6 T cell receptor beta chains from one specimen sequenced in a study of CD8+CD57+ T cells in acquired aplastic anemia listed by TCRdb under 2018. Flow cytometry had shown CD8+CD57+ cell expansion in the patients selected for sequencing. Sequencing used an Illumina HiSeq 2000. TCR beta VDJ combination and CDR3 sequence profiling used genomic DNA as the template. In TCRdb, the public reads were trimmed at Q25 with fastp and aligned with MiXCR, with productive beta chains retained. Each CDR3 protein appears once, grouped with its most common genes and DNA. This sample has a few hundred thousand distinct CDR3 sequences in its table, and around a third of those were observed once. The ten largest clones take up 0.8% to 0.85% of the sample. The source material was sorted CD4+, CD8+, or CD8+CD57+ T cells (not recorded which) from PBMCs. These receptors all come from a human donor with aplastic anemia.

The V and J genes are TRBV7-6 and TRBJ2-7, with 7 bases lining up with TRBD1. The germline CDR1 and CDR2 sequences are SGHVS and FNYEAQ. With V trimmed by 4 bases and J by 3 bases, 9 bases remained unmatched. The CDR3 consists of 15 residues. Written as DNA, the CDR3 is TGTGCCAGCAGCTATCGACAGGGCAGAGACTACGAGCAGTACTTC. Translation: CASSYRQGRDYEQYF.

This clonotype was detected only a few times. The CDR3 spells CASSSLSTSRDRKLFF. For the CDR3, the DNA is TGTGCCAGCAGCTCCCTTTCTACCTCACGCGATCGGAAACTGTTTTTT. This chain links TRBV11-2 with TRBJ1-4; no firm D call. Germline assignment: CDR1 SGHAT and CDR2 FQNNGV. The CDR3 length is 16 residues. Trimming left V 4 bases short and J 11 bases short, with 23 bases between.

In its sample, this clonotype was seen many times. This chain uses TRBV7-9 with TRBJ2-1; no clear D gene. With 5 bases removed from V and 7 bases from J, the gap between germline ends came to 3 bases. There are 10 residues in the CDR3. Germline V lookup: CDR1 SEHNR, CDR2 FQNEAQ (reference sequence). Here the CDR3 DNA reads TGTGCCAGCAGCCCTAATGAGCAGTTCTTC. Encoded protein: CASSPNEQFF.

This clonotype has just one count. J is TRBJ2-5 and V is TRBV20-1; no clear D. There are 17 residues in the CDR3. With 0 bases removed from V and 5 bases from J, the gap between germline ends came to 22 bases. Germline V gives CDR1 DFQATT, CDR2 SNEGSKA (reference sequence). CDR3 sequence reads: CSARELSRAAPGETQYF. CDR3 coding DNA: TGCAGTGCTAGAGAATTAAGTCGGGCGGCCCCGGGCGAGACCCAGTACTTC.

The chain couples TRBV14 to TRBJ2-7, with 12 bases lining up with TRBD2. The V and J ends lost 0 bases and 8 bases, in that order; junction bases with no gene match: 5. The CDR3 is 15 amino acids. The V gene's germline CDR1 is SGHDN and CDR2 FVKESK. The CDR3 loop reads CASSQDPSGRAKQYF. In DNA, the CDR3 is TGTGCCAGCAGCCAAGATCCTAGCGGGAGGGCCAAGCAGTACTTC.

The chain links TRBV4-2 to TRBJ1-2; 7 positions match TRBD1. The CDR3 covers 16 residues. Trimming removed 0 bases from V and 1 base from J; junction bases left unmatched: 5. CDR1 and CDR2 from the germline V gene are LGHNA and YNFKEQ. The CDR3 here is CASSQESGGGNYGYTF. The CDR3, as DNA: TGTGCCAGCAGCCAAGAGTCAGGGGGAGGTAACTATGGCTACACCTTC.